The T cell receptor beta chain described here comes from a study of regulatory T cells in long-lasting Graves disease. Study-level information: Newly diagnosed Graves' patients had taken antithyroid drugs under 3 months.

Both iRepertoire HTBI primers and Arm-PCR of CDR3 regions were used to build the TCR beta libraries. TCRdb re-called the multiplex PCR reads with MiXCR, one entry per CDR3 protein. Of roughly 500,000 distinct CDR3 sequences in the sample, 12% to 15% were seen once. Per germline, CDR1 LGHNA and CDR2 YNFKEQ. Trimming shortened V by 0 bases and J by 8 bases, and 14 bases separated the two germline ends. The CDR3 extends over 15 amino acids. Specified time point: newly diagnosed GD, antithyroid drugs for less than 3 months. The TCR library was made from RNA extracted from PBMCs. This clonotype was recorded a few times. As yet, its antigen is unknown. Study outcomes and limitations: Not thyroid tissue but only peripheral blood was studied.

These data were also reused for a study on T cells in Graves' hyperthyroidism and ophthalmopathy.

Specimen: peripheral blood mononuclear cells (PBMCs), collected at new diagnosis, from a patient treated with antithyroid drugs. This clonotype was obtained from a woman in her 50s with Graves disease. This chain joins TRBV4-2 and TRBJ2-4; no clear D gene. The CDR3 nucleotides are TGTGCCAGCAGCCAAGATAAGGTGCGCGAGGACATTCAGTACTTC. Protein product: CASSQDKVREDIQYF.